These T cell receptor beta chains were read from a single sample in a study of blood T cell repertoires in COVID-19. The assay was immunoSEQ multiplex PCR, and TCRdb's table has in-frame clones only and misses some. The sample lists about 150,000 clones, roughly 85% occurring once. The sample taken for sequencing was peripheral blood. The receptor set was obtained from a woman aged 60-75 years with COVID-19, enrolled during active disease. Both conserved end residues are part of each CDR3. The D gene is left open where the match is weak. The size of a clone is reported for some rows only, either as once, few or many, or as a class for expanded clones.

-	TRBJ2-5	TRBD2	TRBV2	CASSRGRLAEETQYF	TGTGCCAGCAGTCGAGGGCGACTAGCGGAAGAGACCCAGTACTTC
once	TRBJ1-5	-	TRBV2	CASSDRAQPQHF	TGTGCCAGCAGTGACAGGGCTCAGCCCCAGCATTTT
-	TRBJ2-7	-	TRBV11-2	CASSLEGGTASYEQYF	TGTGCCAGCAGCTTAGAAGGGGGGACAGCCAGCTACGAGCAGTACTTC
-	TRBJ2-5	-	TRBV5-4	CASSSTGFGEETQYF	TGTGCCAGCAGCTCAACAGGGTTTGGGGAAGAGACCCAGTACTTC
-	TRBJ2-5	-	TRBV11-3	CASSFNGGETQYF	TGTGCCAGCAGCTTTAACGGTGGAGAGACCCAGTACTTC
-	TRBJ1-1	-	TRBV19	CASSHNREGDTEAFF	TGTGCCAGTAGTCATAACAGGGAAGGCGACACTGAAGCTTTCTTT
-	TRBJ1-3	-	TRBV12-1	CASSSRQGTGNTIYF	TGTGCCAGCAGCTCTAGACAGGGTACGGGAAACACCATATATTTT
-	TRBJ2-7	-	TRBV5-4	CASSPPGGLTYEQYF	TGTGCCAGCAGCCCCCCCGGGGGATTGACCTACGAGCAGTACTTC
-	TRBJ1-5	-	TRBV5-1	CASSRSPSNQPQHF	TGCGCCAGCAGTCGGTCCCCGAGCAATCAGCCCCAGCATTTT
few	TRBJ2-2	TRBD1	TRBV5-1	CASSELTGGIGELFF	TGCGCCAGCAGCGAATTGACAGGGGGCATCGGGGAGCTGTTTTTT
-	TRBJ1-2	TRBD1	TRBV11-2	CASSSMGQGVKDGYTF	TGTGCCAGCAGCTCAATGGGACAGGGGGTAAAGGATGGCTACACCTTC
few	TRBJ2-3	TRBD2	TRBV10-2	CASSLLAGGADTQYF	TGCGCCAGCAGCCTTTTAGCGGGGGGGGCAGATACGCAGTATTTT
-	TRBJ2-7	TRBD2	TRBV9	CASSPRGSGGGYEQYF	TGTGCCAGCAGCCCCCGAGGTAGCGGGGGGGGCTACGAGCAGTACTTC